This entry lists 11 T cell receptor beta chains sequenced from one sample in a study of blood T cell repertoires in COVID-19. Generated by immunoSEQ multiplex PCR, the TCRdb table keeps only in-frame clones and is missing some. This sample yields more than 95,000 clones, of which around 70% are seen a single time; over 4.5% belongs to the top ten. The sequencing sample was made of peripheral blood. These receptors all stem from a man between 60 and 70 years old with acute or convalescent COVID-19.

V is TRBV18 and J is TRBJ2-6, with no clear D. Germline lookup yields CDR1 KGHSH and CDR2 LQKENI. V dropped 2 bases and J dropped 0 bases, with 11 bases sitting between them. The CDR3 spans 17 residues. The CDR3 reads CASSPDGPGSGANVLTF. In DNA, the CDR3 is TGTGCCAGCTCACCAGACGGCCCGGGCTCTGGGGCCAACGTCCTGACTTTC.

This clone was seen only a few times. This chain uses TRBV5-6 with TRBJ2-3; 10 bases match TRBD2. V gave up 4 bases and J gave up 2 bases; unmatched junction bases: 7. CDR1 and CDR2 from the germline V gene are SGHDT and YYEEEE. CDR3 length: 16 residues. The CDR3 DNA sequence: TGTGCCAGCAGCCGACGGACTAGCGGTAACACAGATACGCAGTATTTT. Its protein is CASSRRTSGNTDTQYF. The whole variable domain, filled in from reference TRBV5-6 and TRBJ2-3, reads DAGVTQSPTHLIKTRGQQVTLRCSPKSGHDTVSWYQQALGQGPQFIFQYYEEEERQRGNFPDRFSGHQFPNYSSELNVNALLLGDSALYLCASSRRTSGNTDTQYFGPGTRLTVL.

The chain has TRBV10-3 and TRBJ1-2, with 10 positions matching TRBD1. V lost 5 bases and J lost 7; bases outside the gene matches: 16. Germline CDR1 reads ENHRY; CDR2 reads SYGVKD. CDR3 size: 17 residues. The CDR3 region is CAISSRGTGAQLSGYTF. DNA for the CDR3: TGTGCCATCAGTAGCCGGGGGACAGGGGCCCAATTATCTGGCTACACCTTC.

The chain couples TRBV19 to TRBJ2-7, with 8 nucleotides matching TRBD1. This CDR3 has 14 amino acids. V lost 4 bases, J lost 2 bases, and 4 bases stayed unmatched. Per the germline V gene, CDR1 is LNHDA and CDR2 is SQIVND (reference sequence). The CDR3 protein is CASSSRDRTYEQYF. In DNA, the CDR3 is TGTGCCAGTAGTAGCCGGGACAGGACCTACGAGCAGTACTTC. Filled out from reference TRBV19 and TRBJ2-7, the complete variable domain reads DGGITQSPKYLFRKEGQNVTLSCEQNLNHDAMYWYRQDPGQGLRLIYYSQIVNDFQKGDIAEGYSVSREKKESFPLTVTSAQKNPTAFYLCASSSRDRTYEQYFGPGTRLTVT.

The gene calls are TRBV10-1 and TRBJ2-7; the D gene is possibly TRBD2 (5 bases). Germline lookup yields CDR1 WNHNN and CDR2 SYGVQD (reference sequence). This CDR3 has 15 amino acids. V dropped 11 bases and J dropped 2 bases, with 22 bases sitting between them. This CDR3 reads CAGSPPRQETYEQYF. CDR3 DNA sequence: TGCGCCGGGAGCCCTCCCAGGCAGGAGACCTACGAGCAGTACTTC.

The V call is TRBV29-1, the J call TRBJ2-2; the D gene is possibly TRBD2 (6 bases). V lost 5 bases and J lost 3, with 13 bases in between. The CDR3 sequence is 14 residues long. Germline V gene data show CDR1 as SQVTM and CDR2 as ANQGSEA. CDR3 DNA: TGCAGCGTTCGGGCGGGGCTTTACACCGGGGAGCTGTTTTTT. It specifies CSVRAGLYTGELFF.

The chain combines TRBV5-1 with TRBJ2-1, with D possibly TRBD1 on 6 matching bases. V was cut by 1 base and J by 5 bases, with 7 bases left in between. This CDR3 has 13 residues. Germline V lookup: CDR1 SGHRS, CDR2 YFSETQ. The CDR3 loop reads CASSLSGDNEQFF. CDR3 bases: TGCGCCAGCAGCTTGTCAGGGGACAATGAGCAGTTCTTC.

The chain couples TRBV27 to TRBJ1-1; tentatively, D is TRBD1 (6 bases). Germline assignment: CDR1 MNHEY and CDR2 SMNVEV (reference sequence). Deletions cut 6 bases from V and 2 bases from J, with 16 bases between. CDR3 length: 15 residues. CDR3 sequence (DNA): TGTGCCAGCAGAACAGGGTCAACGTTCAACACTGAAGCTTTCTTT. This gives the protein CASRTGSTFNTEAFF.

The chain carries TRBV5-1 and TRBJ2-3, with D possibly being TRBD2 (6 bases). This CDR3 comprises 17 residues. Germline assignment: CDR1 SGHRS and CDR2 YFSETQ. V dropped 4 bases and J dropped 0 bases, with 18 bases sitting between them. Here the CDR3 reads CASSPGGVAASTDTQYF. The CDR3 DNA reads TGCGCCAGCAGCCCGGGCGGGGTAGCGGCTAGCACAGATACGCAGTATTTT.

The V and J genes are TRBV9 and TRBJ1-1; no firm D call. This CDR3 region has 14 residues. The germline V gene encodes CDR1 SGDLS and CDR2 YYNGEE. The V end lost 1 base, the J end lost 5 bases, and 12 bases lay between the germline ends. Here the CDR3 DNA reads TGTGCCAGCAGCGTAAATGGGAGGAGTACTGAAGCTTTCTTT. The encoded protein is CASSVNGRSTEAFF. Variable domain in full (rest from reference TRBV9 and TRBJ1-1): DSGVTQTPKHLITATGQRVTLRCSPRSGDLSVYWYQQSLDQGLQFLIQYYNGEERAKGNILERFSAQQFPDLHSELNLSSLELGDSALYFCASSVNGRSTEAFFGQGTRLTVV.

The CDR3 reads CASSDWDRTSGNTIYF. The CDR3 DNA sequence: TGTGCCAGCAGTGACTGGGACAGAACCTCTGGAAACACCATATATTTT. V is TRBV6-2 or TRBV6-3 and J is TRBJ1-3; 7 positions match TRBD1. CDR1 is MNHEY, CDR2 SVGEGT, per germline. The V segment lost 5 bases and the J segment 0 bases; nucleotides outside the gene matches: 7. This CDR3 region has 16 residues.